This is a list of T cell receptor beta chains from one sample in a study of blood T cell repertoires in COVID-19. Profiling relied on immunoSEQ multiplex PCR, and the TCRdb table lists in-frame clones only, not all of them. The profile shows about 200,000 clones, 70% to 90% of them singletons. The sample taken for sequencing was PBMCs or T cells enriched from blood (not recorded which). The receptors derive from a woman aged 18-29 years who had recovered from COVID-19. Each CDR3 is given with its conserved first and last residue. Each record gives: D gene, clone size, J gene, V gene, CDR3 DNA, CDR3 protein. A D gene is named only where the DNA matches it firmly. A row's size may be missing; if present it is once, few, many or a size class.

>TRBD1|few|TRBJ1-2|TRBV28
TGTGCCAGCAGTTTATCACTTACAGGGGGCTATGGCTACACCTTC
CASSLSLTGGYGYTF
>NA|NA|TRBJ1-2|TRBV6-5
TGTGCCAGCAGTTACTCGTTCCGGCAGGGGCTGGCTGGCTACACCTTC
CASSYSFRQGLAGYTF
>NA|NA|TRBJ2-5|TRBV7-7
TGTGCCAGCAGCTTAGGTGGGACATTACAAGAGACCCAGTACTTC
CASSLGGTLQETQYF
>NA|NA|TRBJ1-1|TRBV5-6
TGTGCCAGCAGCTCAGTGAACACTGAAGCTTTCTTT
CASSSVNTEAFF
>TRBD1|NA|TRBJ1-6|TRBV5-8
TGTGCCAGCAGTGACCGGGACAGGGGGCTTAATTCACCCCTCCACTTT
CASSDRDRGLNSPLHF
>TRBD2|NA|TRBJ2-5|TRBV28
TGTGCCAGCAGCCGCCCCGGCGGGGGAGAGACCCAGTACTTC
CASSRPGGGETQYF
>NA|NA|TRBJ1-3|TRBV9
TGTGCCAGCAACCCGGGGACTGGAAACACCATATATTTT
CASNPGTGNTIYF
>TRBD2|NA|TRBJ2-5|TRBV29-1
TGCAGCGTTTCCCAGCGGGGGGGATCTGAGACCCAGTACTTC
CSVSQRGGSETQYF
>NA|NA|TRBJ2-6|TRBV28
TGTGCCAGCAGTCCGGTGATCTCTGGGGCCAACGTCCTGACTTTC
CASSPVISGANVLTF
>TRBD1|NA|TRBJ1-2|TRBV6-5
TGTGCCAGCAGTTACCTACAGACAGGGAGCTATGGCTACACCTTC
CASSYLQTGSYGYTF
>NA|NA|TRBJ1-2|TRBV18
TGTGCCAGCTCTCCCACTGAGTCCCACCTCTATGGCTACACCTTC
CASSPTESHLYGYTF
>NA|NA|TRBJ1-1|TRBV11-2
TGTGCCAGCAGCTTCGGGGGGAACACTGAAGCTTTCTTT
CASSFGGNTEAFF
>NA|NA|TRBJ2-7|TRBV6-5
TGTGCCAGCCATGAGACAGGGTCCCGGGAGGAGCAGTACTTC
CASHETGSREEQYF
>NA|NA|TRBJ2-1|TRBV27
TGTGCCAGCAGTCTGCCGGGATCTTACAATGAGCAGTTCTTC
CASSLPGSYNEQFF
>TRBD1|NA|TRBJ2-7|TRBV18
TGTGCCAGCTCACCTGCAGGACAGGGGAAAGGCGAGCAGTACTTC
CASSPAGQGKGEQYF
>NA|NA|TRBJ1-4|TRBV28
TGTGCCAGCAGTTTCGGCCAGACAGAAAATGAAAAACTGTTTTTT
CASSFGQTENEKLFF
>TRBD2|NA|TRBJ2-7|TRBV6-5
TGTGCCAGCAGCCCCAATAGCGGGGTTCCCTACGAGCAGTACTTC
CASSPNSGVPYEQYF
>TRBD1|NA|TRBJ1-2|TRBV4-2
TGTGCCAGCAGCCAAGCCGGGACAGGGGATGGCTACACCTTC
CASSQAGTGDGYTF
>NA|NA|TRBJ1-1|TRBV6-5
TGTGCCAGCGGAGGACCGACCATTAACACTGAAGCTTTCTTT
CASGGPTINTEAFF
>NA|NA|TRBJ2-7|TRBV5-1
TGCGCCAGCAGTCGCCCCAACAGGGGAGGTCGGGTGGAGCAGTACTTC
CASSRPNRGGRVEQYF
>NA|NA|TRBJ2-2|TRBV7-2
TGTGCCAGCAGCTTATTAGGGGCCGGGGAGCTGTTTTTT
CASSLLGAGELFF
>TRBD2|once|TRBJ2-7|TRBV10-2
TGCGCCAGCAGTGAGAAGTTAGCGGGGGTCCCCTACGAGCAGTACTTC
CASSEKLAGVPYEQYF
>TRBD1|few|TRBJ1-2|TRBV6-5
TGTGCCAGCAGTTACTCGATCGCAACAGGGGTCGGTGGCTACACCTTC
CASSYSIATGVGGYTF
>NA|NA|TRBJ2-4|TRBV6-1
TGTGCCAGCAGTGATCGACTAATAAACATTCAGTACTTC
CASSDRLINIQYF
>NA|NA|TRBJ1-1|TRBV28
TGTGCCAGCTCAAAAGGTGGAGCTTCGAACACTGAAGCTTTCTTT
CASSKGGASNTEAFF
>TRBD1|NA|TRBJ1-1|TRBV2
TGTGCCAGCAGTGGAGTACAGGGGGGAGCTTTCTTT
CASSGVQGGAFF
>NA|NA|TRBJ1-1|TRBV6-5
TGTGCCAGCAAGCCAGGGAAATTATTGAACACTGAAGCTTTCTTT
CASKPGKLLNTEAFF
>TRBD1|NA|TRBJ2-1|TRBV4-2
TGTGCCAGCAGCCAAGAGACAGGGGCTCGGGGGTCGGAGCAGTTCTTC
CASSQETGARGSEQFF